Listed here is a single TCR beta chain. It lacks a known antigen. Base quality data are lacking; no much larger clone is found one base away. The data are from a study of blood T cell repertoires in COVID-19 (dated by TCRdb to 2018 to 2020). About the study as a whole: Samples covering the acute and convalescent phases of COVID-19 were provided by collaborators in the United States, Italy and Spain. Nearly every sample came with metadata listing a de-identified subject ID, COVID-19 status, age in years and sex. The samples were drawn from the first 160 participants of the ongoing ImmuneRACE study and from 1,200 or so subjects provided by 6 global collaborators. The prospective study material was composed of cDNA or gDNA derived from T cells, B-cell-depleted T cells, or PBMCs. Where available, HLA class I and class II types were obtained from metadata supplied by the sample provider rather than from assay-based typing. Deeply sampled blood TCRbeta repertoires from subjects exposed to, actively infected with, or recovered from COVID-19 were included in the dataset. The repertoires were released in a freely available public database meant as a resource for research on the immune response to SARS-CoV-2.

Another Seattle source contributed samples from volunteer blood donors who had recovered from COVID-19. Whole blood was collected in K2EDTA tubes by collaborating institutions according to the institutions' own protocols. For TCRbeta analysis, collaborators shipped samples as frozen whole blood, isolated PBMCs, or DNA extracted from either of those sample types. The immunoSEQ Assay, a bias-controlled multiplex PCR, was used to amplify TCRbeta CDR3 regions from genomic DNA. Per the original workflow: Within the assay, amplification of reference gene primers was used to estimate how many nucleated cells each sample contained. To quantify the absolute abundance of each unique TCRbeta CDR3 rearrangement, sequence reads were collapsed and filtered. For each sample, productive Simpson clonality was calculated as the square root of Simpson's diversity index across productive rearrangements. Entries here come from immuneACCESS through TCRdb and include only in-frame sequences with V and J called. Some clones fail to appear in such tables; in the studies checked, an unresolved V gene covers under half of the shortfall, and the cause of the remainder is unknown. V, J and clone size were drawn from that table, and D and trimming were deduced from the DNA. The sample table lists some 200,000 clones, approximately 81% of them with a count of one. Together, the top ten hold 2.9% of the sample.

Results the study describes overall, beyond this receptor: Clinical and demographic metadata were provided uncurated, with the amount varying by source and participant.

Spanning cysteine to phenylalanine, the CDR3 consists of 12 amino acids. Just CDR3 DNA is preserved here, 36 bases in frame from base 1. As encoded in the germline V gene, CDR1 is SGHDT while CDR2 is YYEEEE. The V and J ends are trimmed by 4 bases and 4 bases, leaving 8 bases between them. This receptor was taken from a man aged 50 to 59 who had recovered from COVID-19. Sequenced input: peripheral blood. Here the chain combines TRBV5-6 and TRBJ1-1; D gene: possibly TRBD1, on 6 matching bases. The CDR3 in this case is CASSRGGTEAFF. The DNA sequence is given as TGTGCCAGCAGCAGGGGGGGCACTGAAGCTTTCTTT. Reference TRBV5-6 and TRBJ1-1 genes cover what lies past the CDR3, so the full variable domain is DAGVTQSPTHLIKTRGQQVTLRCSPKSGHDTVSWYQQALGQGPQFIFQYYEEEERQRGNFPDRFSGHQFPNYSSELNVNALLLGDSALYLCASSRGGTEAFFGQGTRLTVV.